Presented here are 14 T cell receptor beta chains from one specimen sequenced in a study of metastatic and nonmetastatic thyroid tumors. TCRdb re-called clones from the PCR reads using MiXCR. The data contain about 43,000 clones, 3.2% of them seen just once; the ten biggest clones take up roughly a tenth. Thyroid surgery was preceded by no treatment in any patient. Sequenced sample: blood. The receptors were sampled from a female donor with papillary thyroid cancer or a benign thyroid nodule (not recorded which). Some clones in this sample may be carry-over from other donors' samples.

This clone was counted many times. The J gene is TRBJ2-3, the V gene TRBV6-4, with 7 bases matching TRBD2. Germline V gene sequence: CDR1 MRHNA, CDR2 SNTAGT. The CDR3 length is 15 residues. Trimming at V came to 2 bases and at J to 4 bases, leaving 6 bases not matched to a gene. The CDR3 sequence: CASSDSPGGPDTQYF. In DNA, the CDR3 is TGTGCCAGCAGTGACAGCCCGGGAGGCCCAGATACGCAGTATTTT.

Turning to this clone: A read error may be the cause here, since a much bigger clone is one base away. This chain uses TRBV6-2 or TRBV6-3 with TRBJ1-2, with unresolved D. CDR3 length: 11 residues. The germline V gene has CDR1 MNHEY and CDR2 SVGEGT. Between the trimmed V and J ends, which lost 8 bases and 4 bases, there was a span of 8 bases. CDR3 residues: CASGCSYGYTF. CDR3 nucleotide sequence: TGTGCCAGCGGCTGCAGCTATGGCTACACCTTC.

This clone was detected only a few times. This chain joins TRBV2 and TRBJ2-3; 11 positions match TRBD2. Looked up from germline, CDR1 is SNHLY and CDR2 is FYNNEI. V lost 7 bases and J lost 1; bases outside the gene matches: 4. The CDR3 covers 15 residues. The CDR3 loop reads CASMILAGGTDTQYF. Here the CDR3 DNA reads TGTGCCAGCATGATACTAGCGGGGGGCACAGATACGCAGTATTTT.

V usage is TRBV7-8 and J usage is TRBJ2-3; 7 nucleotides agree with TRBD2. CDR1 SGHVS and CDR2 FQNEAQ come from the germline V gene. V was pared by 5 bases and J by 4 bases, with 21 bases of the junction left unmatched. The CDR3 covers 19 residues. The CDR3 DNA sequence: TGTGCCAGCAGCGTTAATTTAGCTCGGTATGCGGGAGTACCAGATACGCAGTATTTT. Translating it yields CASSVNLARYAGVPDTQYF.

This clone has a count of ten or more. The chain joins TRBV11-3 to TRBJ2-1; D gene uncertain. Trimming removed 3 bases from V and 6 bases from J, with 6 bases in between. CDR1 SGHNT and CDR2 YENEEA come from the germline V gene. This CDR3 region has 12 residues. The CDR3 sequence is CASSFSGNEQFF. The CDR3 nucleotides are TGTGCCAGCAGCTTTTCGGGCAATGAGCAGTTCTTC.

This clone has at least ten counts. The V gene is TRBV20-1, the J gene TRBJ2-7; 7 bases agree with TRBD2. The junction had 7 bases not matched to a gene; V was cut back by 1 base and J by 7 bases. Germline CDR1 is DFQATT and CDR2 is SNEGSKA (reference sequence). This CDR3 contains 13 residues. CDR3 sequence (DNA): TGCAGTGCTAGAGGCGGGAGCCTTGGGGAGCAGTACTTC. Residues: CSARGGSLGEQYF.

This clone has at least ten counts. The J gene is TRBJ2-1, the V gene TRBV6-1, with 9 bases fitting TRBD1. The length of the CDR3 is 15 residues. The ends lost 6 bases at V and 1 base at J; junction bases unmatched: 4. The germline V gene encodes CDR1 MNHNS and CDR2 SASEGT. CDR3 nucleotide sequence: TGTGCCAGCAGCCTGGACAGGGGTTCCTACAATGAGCAGTTCTTC. Its protein is CASSLDRGSYNEQFF.

This clone was counted a few times. The CDR3 coding sequence is TGCAGCGTTGTGACAGGGGAAGGGTGCTACACCTTC. Translating gives CSVVTGEGCYTF. This chain connects TRBV29-1 to TRBJ1-2, with 8 bases that match TRBD1. Per germline, CDR1 SQVTM and CDR2 ANQGSEA. This CDR3 spans 12 amino acids. V was pared by 4 bases and J by 9 bases, with 7 bases of the junction left unmatched.

This clone turned up a few times. The genes are TRBV27 and TRBJ1-1; D gene ambiguous. V was clipped by 4 bases and J by 7 bases, with 10 bases between them. This CDR3 region has 12 residues. Looked up from germline, CDR1 is MNHEY and CDR2 is SMNVEV (reference sequence). CDR3 coding DNA: TGTGCCAGCAGTTCGGCAGGTTTTGAAGCTTTCTTT. Translation: CASSSAGFEAFF.

This clone was detected ten times or more. The CDR3 coding sequence is TGTGCCACCAGTGATACCCCGGGACTCCCGGATATATTACACACCGGGGAGCTGTTTTTT. It is translated as CATSDTPGLPDILHTGELFF. V gene TRBV24-1 combines with J gene TRBJ2-2; perhaps TRBD2 as D (6 bases). Germline-derived CDR1 and CDR2 are KGHDR and SFDVKD. The CDR3 runs 20 residues. With 3 bases removed from V and 3 bases from J, the gap between germline ends came to 25 bases.

This clone occurred many times. The V gene is TRBV19, the J gene TRBJ1-3; a weak D match, TRBD1 (6 bases). The CDR3 spans 15 residues. Germline lookup yields CDR1 LNHDA and CDR2 SQIVND (reference sequence). Between the trimmed V and J ends, which lost 5 bases and 0 bases, there was a span of 11 bases. The CDR3 sequence is CASSPKTGSGNTIYF. In DNA form, the CDR3 reads TGTGCCAGTAGTCCCAAGACAGGCTCTGGAAACACCATATATTTT.

The sample holds many counts of this clone. The CDR3 spells CASSQGRNQGNYGYTF. The CDR3 DNA reads TGCGCCAGCAGCCAAGGTCGTAACCAAGGCAATTACGGCTACACCTTC. The rearrangement uses TRBV4-1 and TRBJ1-2; no reliable D call. Germline CDR1 and CDR2: MGHRA and YSYEKL. The CDR3 is 16 amino acids. V lost 1 base and J lost 8, with 20 bases in between.

V is TRBV12-3 or TRBV12-4 and J is TRBJ2-6, with D tentatively TRBD2 (5 bases). The length of the CDR3 is 14 residues. The V end was cut by 4 bases, the J end by 4 bases, with 8 bases between. The CDR3 bases are TGTGCCAGCAGTTCCCGGGGAGGGGCCAACGTCCTGACTTTC. Its translation is CASSSRGGANVLTF.

This clone was seen at least ten times. The chain has TRBV4-2 and TRBJ2-3; the match to TRBD2 covers 7 bases. Unmatched junction bases numbered 22, after V lost 1 base and J lost 6 bases. This CDR3 has 20 amino acids. Germline CDR1 and CDR2: LGHNA and YNFKEQ. Written as DNA, the CDR3 is TGTGCCAGCAGCCAAGGCCCACCCCCAGGTTGGGGGGGGATTGGGGATACGCAGTATTTT. The encoded protein is CASSQGPPPGWGGIGDTQYF.